Below, 28 T cell receptor beta chains from the same sample are listed, as sequenced in a study of cytomegalovirus exposure and HLA in healthy donors (dated by TCRdb to the late 2010s). Libraries were built with the immunoSEQ multiplex PCR assay. For the multiplex PCR, a mixture combining 60 forward primers for TCR Vbeta segments and 13 reverse primers for TCR Jbeta segments was used. TCRdb carries this immuneACCESS record with in-frame sequences only. Its versions omit some clonotypes, under half of them owing to an unresolved V gene in the studies checked, with the rest unexplained. The sample table records about 180,000 clones; around 80% of these occur just once. The ten biggest clones cover more than 5.5% of the sample. The source material was PBMCs. Every receptor here comes from a man aged 40-55 years in good health and CMV-seronegative.

This clone showed up just once. V is TRBV19 and J is TRBJ1-4, with a tentative D call TRBD1 (6 bases). V was cut by 5 bases and J by 1 base, with 14 bases left in between. CDR1 is LNHDA and CDR2 is SQIVND in the germline V gene (reference sequence). The CDR3 loop spans 16 amino acids. DNA for the CDR3: TGTGCCAGTAGTCCCCAGGGGCGCTTAACTAATGAAAAACTGTTTTTT. This encodes CASSPQGRLTNEKLFF. Using reference TRBV19 and TRBJ1-4 for the parts outside the CDR3, the full variable domain is DGGITQSPKYLFRKEGQNVTLSCEQNLNHDAMYWYRQDPGQGLRLIYYSQIVNDFQKGDIAEGYSVSREKKESFPLTVTSAQKNPTAFYLCASSPQGRLTNEKLFFGSGTQLSVL.

The V and J genes are TRBV13 and TRBJ2-7, with unresolved D. From germline, CDR1 is PRHDT and CDR2 FYEKMQ (reference sequence). The CDR3 has 15 amino acids. The germline V and J ends were trimmed by 5 bases and 6 bases, with 20 bases remaining between them. This CDR3 is CASSRDRGGSGEQYF. The DNA of the CDR3 is TGTGCCAGCAGCCGCGACCGTGGCGGTTCGGGCGAGCAGTACTTC.

This rearrangement joins TRBV7-3 to TRBJ2-7; the match to TRBD1 covers 8 bases. The CDR3 is 13 residues long. With 2 bases clipped from V and 5 bases from J, the junction kept 2 bases outside the gene matches. Per the germline V gene, CDR1 is SGHTA and CDR2 is FQGTGA. The CDR3 region has the DNA TGTGCCAGCAGCTTAGAACAGGGGGACGAGCAGTACTTC. Protein product: CASSLEQGDEQYF.

The J gene is TRBJ2-7, the V gene TRBV13; D perhaps matches TRBD2 (6 bases). Per germline, CDR1 PRHDT and CDR2 FYEKMQ (reference sequence). The V end was cut by 5 bases, the J end by 0 bases, with 14 bases between. The CDR3 sequence is 15 residues long. CDR3 sequence: CASSPGTGSSYEQYF. CDR3 DNA: TGTGCCAGCAGCCCAGGGACTGGGAGCTCCTACGAGCAGTACTTC.

The sample holds one count of this clone. The rearrangement joins TRBV10-3 to TRBJ1-2; D gene uncertain. The V end lost 7 bases, the J end lost 1 base, and 10 bases lay between the germline ends. CDR1 ENHRY and CDR2 SYGVKD come from the germline V gene. The CDR3 is 13 amino acids. The CDR3 DNA follows: TGTGCCATCACCGGGGAGGGTAACTATGGCTACACCTTC. The encoded protein is CAITGEGNYGYTF.

The rearrangement uses TRBV27 and TRBJ2-7; D is perhaps TRBD2 (5 bases). V was clipped by 4 bases and J by 2 bases, with 12 bases between them. Germline V gene sequence: CDR1 MNHEY, CDR2 SMNVEV (reference sequence). The CDR3 totals 14 residues. CDR3 nucleotide sequence: TGTGCCAGCAGTTCCCCCGACTATGCCTACGAGCAGTACTTC. Translated, it gives CASSSPDYAYEQYF.

The CDR3 nucleotides are TGTGCCAGCAGCTTGGCCCCGACTAGCGGGAGCACGAAGACCCAGTACTTC. This gives the protein CASSLAPTSGSTKTQYF. The chain carries TRBV5-6 and TRBJ2-5; 12 nucleotides match TRBD2. V dropped 0 bases and J dropped 6; count of bases not matched to a gene: 9. Germline V gives CDR1 SGHDT, CDR2 YYEEEE. The CDR3 extends over 17 amino acids.

The J gene is TRBJ1-2, the V gene TRBV27, with 8 bases identical to TRBD1. CDR1 and CDR2 (germline): MNHEY, SMNVEV (reference sequence). This CDR3 contains 13 residues. Trimming at V came to 5 bases and at J to 8 bases, leaving 7 bases not matched to a gene. The CDR3: CASSRQGAHGYTF. The CDR3 DNA sequence: TGTGCCAGCAGTCGGCAGGGGGCACACGGCTACACCTTC.

This rearrangement joins TRBV6-5 to TRBJ1-1; D uncertain. The CDR3 is 15 residues long. The germline gives CDR1 MNHEY, CDR2 SVGAGI. Trimming left V 0 bases short and J 0 bases short, with 8 bases between. The CDR3 loop is CASSYSSGMNTEAFF. As DNA, the CDR3 is TGTGCCAGCAGTTACTCATCGGGAATGAACACTGAAGCTTTCTTT.

The chain recombines TRBV7-2 with TRBJ2-7; a possible D gene is TRBD2 (5 bases). The CDR3 is made up of 14 amino acids. V shed 1 base and J shed 2 bases, with 9 bases lying between them. Germline-derived CDR1 and CDR2 are SGHTA and FQGNSA. The CDR3 sequence: CASSLGRRTYEQYF. The DNA for the CDR3 is TGTGCCAGCAGCTTAGGGAGGAGGACCTACGAGCAGTACTTC.

The V call is TRBV15, the J call TRBJ1-2, with 8 bases aligning to TRBD1. There are 17 residues in the CDR3. The trim removed 2 bases at V and 5 bases at J, leaving 13 bases unmatched. Germline CDR1 and CDR2: LNHNV and YYDKDF (reference sequence). This CDR3 reads CATSRLEPGGSGYGYTF. As DNA, the CDR3 is TGTGCCACCAGCAGACTTGAGCCAGGGGGCTCAGGGTATGGCTACACCTTC. The complete variable domain, with remaining parts taken from reference TRBV15 and TRBJ1-2, reads DAMVIQNPRYQVTQFGKPVTLSCSQTLNHNVMYWYQQKSSQAPKLLFHYYDKDFNNEADTPDNFQSRRPNTSFCFLDIRSPGLGDTAMYLCATSRLEPGGSGYGYTFGSGTRLTVV.

The genes are TRBV7-9 and TRBJ2-7, with 7 bases matching TRBD1. The CDR3 runs 14 residues. In germline, CDR1 is SEHNR, CDR2 FQNEAQ (reference sequence). J lost 6 bases, V lost 4 bases, and 9 bases had no gene match. The CDR3 is CASSSTGFPFEQYF. CDR3 in DNA: TGTGCCAGCAGCTCGACAGGGTTCCCTTTCGAGCAGTACTTC.

CDR3: CASSTWGGVGSNEKLFF. The CDR3 DNA reads TGTGCCAGCAGCACGTGGGGGGGCGTGGGTTCTAATGAAAAACTGTTTTTT. The chain is built from TRBV5-4 and TRBJ1-4, with D tentatively TRBD1 (6 bases). This CDR3 region has 17 residues. Germline loops: CDR1 SGHNT, CDR2 YYREEE (reference sequence). V gave up 4 bases and J gave up 3 bases, with 19 bases separating them. Full variable domain (rest looked up from reference TRBV5-4 and TRBJ1-4): ETGVTQSPTHLIKTRGQQVTLRCSSQSGHNTVSWYQQALGQGPQFIFQYYREEENGRGNFPPRFSGLQFPNYSSELNVNALELDDSALYLCASSTWGGVGSNEKLFFGSGTQLSVL.

This clone was seen a handful of times. Relative to the germline gene, one junction end is altered; a read error may explain this. J is TRBJ1-1 and V is TRBV6-1; D not resolved. CDR1 MNHNS and CDR2 SASEGT come from the germline V gene. The CDR3 length is 14 residues. The chain's CDR3 is CASTLGLLKTEAFF. CDR3 DNA sequence: TGTGCCAGCACCTTAGGACTACTGAAGACTGAAGCTTTCTTT.

The chain combines TRBV5-1 with TRBJ1-2; weak D call: TRBD1 (5 bases). Between the trimmed V and J ends, which lost 1 base and 1 base, there was a span of 8 bases. The CDR3 has 14 amino acids. Germline lookup yields CDR1 SGHRS and CDR2 YFSETQ. CDR3 protein: CASSLWGSNYGYTF. The CDR3 DNA reads TGCGCCAGCAGCTTGTGGGGCAGTAACTATGGCTACACCTTC.

The V gene is TRBV9, the J gene TRBJ2-5, with 7 bases identical to TRBD2. The J segment lost 11 bases and the V segment lost 0 bases, leaving 7 bases of the junction unmatched. CDR3 length equals 13 residues. From germline, CDR1 is SGDLS and CDR2 YYNGEE. For the CDR3, the DNA is TGTGCCAGCAGCGTAGAGGGAGGGAGTGAGCAGTACTTC. It encodes CASSVEGGSEQYF.

The chain employs TRBV6-5 and TRBJ1-1; the D is unclear. V lost 4 bases, J lost 1 base, and 7 bases lay in between. The CDR3 loop spans 13 amino acids. CDR1 is MNHEY, CDR2 SVGAGI, per germline. The CDR3 sequence is CASSFEGNTEAFF. For the CDR3, the DNA is TGTGCCAGCAGTTTTGAGGGGAACACTGAAGCTTTCTTT.

This clone was seen a single time. The V call is TRBV6-5, the J call TRBJ1-1; 9 bases line up with TRBD1. The J segment lost 1 base and the V segment lost 6 bases, leaving 6 bases of the junction unmatched. The CDR3 extends over 15 amino acids. The V gene's germline CDR1 is MNHEY and CDR2 SVGAGI. CDR3 in amino acids: CASRRQGERNTEAFF. DNA of the CDR3: TGTGCCAGCAGAAGACAGGGGGAAAGGAACACTGAAGCTTTCTTT.

The chain couples TRBV30 to TRBJ1-4; TRBD1 matches 8 bases. CDR3 size: 14 residues. Trimming removed 2 bases from V and 11 bases from J; junction bases left unmatched: 10. CDR1 and CDR2 (germline): GTSNPN, SVGIG (reference sequence). The CDR3 spells CAWSPQGALGKLFF. Written as DNA, the CDR3 is TGTGCCTGGAGTCCCCAGGGGGCCCTCGGCAAACTGTTTTTT.

The rearrangement links TRBV7-9 to TRBJ2-7; 8 bases match TRBD1. The CDR3 runs to 15 residues. CDR1 and CDR2 (germline): SEHNR, FQNEAQ (reference sequence). The V gene end was trimmed by 1 base and the J gene end by 1 base; junction bases not matched to a gene: 3. Written as DNA, the CDR3 is TGTGCCAGCAGCTTAGGGACAGGGCTTTCCTACGAGCAGTACTTC. It encodes CASSLGTGLSYEQYF. The whole variable domain, filled in from reference TRBV7-9 and TRBJ2-7, reads DTGVSQNPRHKITKRGQNVTFRCDPISEHNRLYWYRQTLGQGPEFLTYFQNEAQLEKSRLLSDRFSAERPKGSFSTLEIQRTEQGDSAMYLCASSLGTGLSYEQYFGPGTRLTVT.

The chain carries TRBV29-1 and TRBJ2-3, with 7 bases matching TRBD1. Per germline, CDR1 SQVTM and CDR2 ANQGSEA. J lost 5 bases, V lost 0 bases, and 5 bases had no gene match. This CDR3 has 14 amino acids. CDR3 DNA: TGCAGCGTTGAAGAGGGACAGCCCCTAGATACGCAGTATTTT. Translating gives CSVEEGQPLDTQYF.

For the CDR3, the DNA is TGTGCCAGCAGCCACAGGGTGGTGGATTCACCCCTCCACTTT. This sequence encodes CASSHRVVDSPLHF. The J gene is TRBJ1-6, the V gene TRBV5-6; tentative D call: TRBD1 (6 bases). V was cut by 4 bases and J by 8 bases, with 13 bases left in between. CDR1 and CDR2 from the germline V gene are SGHDT and YYEEEE. CDR3 length: 14 amino acids.

J is TRBJ1-4 and V is TRBV29-1, with 10 bases that match TRBD1. CDR1 and CDR2 from the germline V gene are SQVTM and ANQGSEA. The trim removed 7 bases at V and 8 bases at J, leaving 7 bases unmatched. The CDR3 spans 13 residues. The CDR3 DNA reads as TGCAGCGGGGGGGGGACAGGGGCCGAAAAACTGTTTTTT. Translated, it gives CSGGGTGAEKLFF.

The chain couples TRBV7-9 to TRBJ1-3; no firm D call. This CDR3 is built from 15 residues. V was clipped by 6 bases and J by 1 base, with 13 bases between them. Germline CDR1 SEHNR, CDR2 FQNEAQ (reference sequence). The CDR3 nucleotides read TGTGCCAGCAGTCCCCCCGTCCGGTCTGGAAACACCATATATTTT. Encoded protein: CASSPPVRSGNTIYF.

This chain joins TRBV27 and TRBJ2-7, with 7 bases identical to TRBD1. Trimming cost V 4 bases and J 4 bases; bases outside gene matches: 7. The CDR3 consists of 14 residues. Germline values: CDR1 MNHEY, CDR2 SMNVEV (reference sequence). This CDR3 is CASSYRDSSYEQYF. The CDR3, as DNA: TGTGCCAGCAGTTACCGGGACAGTTCTTACGAGCAGTACTTC.

The V and J genes are TRBV11-3 and TRBJ1-1, with D possibly being TRBD1 (5 bases). CDR3 size: 16 residues. V lost 0 bases, J lost 0 bases, and 11 bases lay in between. In germline, CDR1 is SGHNT, CDR2 YENEEA. CDR3 sequence (DNA): TGTGCCAGCAGCTTAGAAGGTTGGGGGGTGAACACTGAAGCTTTCTTT. It encodes CASSLEGWGVNTEAFF.

The gene calls are TRBV5-3 and TRBJ1-4; TRBD1 aligns across 7 bases. TRBV5-3 is flagged as an ORF with uncertain function. This CDR3 region has 15 residues. Trimming cost V 4 bases and J 8 bases; bases outside gene matches: 11. The CDR3 coding sequence is TGTGCCAGAAGCGGTACAGGGGAGGTGAGGGAAAAACTGTTTTTT. As protein: CARSGTGEVREKLFF.

This clone was counted only a few times. This CDR3 is also generated by other DNA sequences in the sample. The rearrangement uses TRBV7-9 and TRBJ1-3, with a weak D call TRBD1 (6 bases). Per the germline V gene, CDR1 is SEHNR and CDR2 is FQNEAQ (reference sequence). Trimming left V 2 bases short and J 2 bases short, with 7 bases between. The CDR3 contains 14 residues. CDR3 loop: CASSLQGTGNTIYF. CDR3 DNA sequence: TGTGCCAGCAGCTTACAGGGGACTGGAAACACCATATATTTT. Full variable domain (outside the CDR3, taken from reference TRBV7-9 and TRBJ1-3): DTGVSQNPRHKITKRGQNVTFRCDPISEHNRLYWYRQTLGQGPEFLTYFQNEAQLEKSRLLSDRFSAERPKGSFSTLEIQRTEQGDSAMYLCASSLQGTGNTIYFGEGSWLTVV.